The clone carrying this TCR beta chain was picked up a small number of times. Its antigen is currently unknown. The data are from a study of identical twins. With V trimmed by 6 bases and J by 1 base, 6 bases remained unmatched. The CDR3 runs 17 residues. A universal primer site was incorporated via template switching, and the cDNA contained unique molecular identifiers. TCRdb reanalysed the 5' RACE reads using MiXCR and keeps one entry per CDR3 protein. Altogether 400,000 to 500,000 distinct CDR3 sequences are present, roughly 18% being singletons, with the ten largest covering approximately 12%. Points from the study as a whole: Modeled out-of-frame TCR alpha sharing in monozygotic twins fell below observed levels. Cord blood beta clonotypes that were abundant carried fewer insertions, and memory repertoires showed no such trend.

The clonotype was recovered from a middle-aged man in good health. This sequence joins TRBV12-3 or TRBV12-4 and TRBJ2-1, with 13 bases that match TRBD2. The sample comprised naive T cells sorted from blood. The DNA of the CDR3 is TGTGCCAGCAGGGGACTAGCGGGAAGCAAGTCCTACAATGAGCAGTTCTTC. Its protein is CASRGLAGSKSYNEQFF.